This T cell receptor (beta chain) was obtained from a study of post-analysis software for immune sequencing data. Study-wide background: Relapsing-remitting, secondary progressive and progressive-relapsing forms made up the multiple sclerosis disease courses. Study results and limitations: Samples from one preparation batch, clustered by F measure, grouped strongly together. Compared with controls, patients had more of about 5 TRBV segments, including TRBV5-6, TRBV5-1 and TRBV20-1. Multiple sclerosis patients showed significantly lower normalized Chao1 diversity than controls did.

This CDR3 is built from 12 residues. V dropped 3 bases and J dropped 1 base, with 4 bases sitting between them. Germline V gene sequence: CDR1 GTSNPN, CDR2 SVGIG (reference sequence). The TCR beta cDNA libraries carried unique molecular identifiers. cDNA molecules numbering some 500,000 came from approximately 1 to 10 million T cells. Each CDR3 protein gets one entry after TCRdb re-called the PCR reads with MiXCR. The sample has hundreds of thousands of distinct CDR3 sequences, approximately 45% seen once. The table lists this clonotype with a few counts. The target antigen is unknown. The chain is built from TRBV30 and TRBJ1-3; D uncertain. The clonotype was recovered from a girl under 18 with multiple sclerosis. Material for sequencing was blood. CDR3 sequence (DNA): TGTGCCTGGAGGGGTTCTGGAAACACCATATATTTT. Translation: CAWRGSGNTIYF.